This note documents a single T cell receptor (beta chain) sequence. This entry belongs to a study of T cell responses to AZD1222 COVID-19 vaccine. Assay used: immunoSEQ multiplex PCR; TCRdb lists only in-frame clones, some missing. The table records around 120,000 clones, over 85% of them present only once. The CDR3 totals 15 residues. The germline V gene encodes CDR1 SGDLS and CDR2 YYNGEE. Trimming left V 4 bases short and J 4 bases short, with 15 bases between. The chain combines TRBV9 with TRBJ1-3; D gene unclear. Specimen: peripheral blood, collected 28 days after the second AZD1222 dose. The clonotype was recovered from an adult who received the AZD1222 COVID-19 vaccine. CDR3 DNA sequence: TGTGCCAGCAGCCCAGCGGATTCAGCCGGAAACACCATATATTTT. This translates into CASSPADSAGNTIYF.